This is a list of T cell receptor beta chains from one sample in a study of blood T cell repertoires in COVID-19. Sequencing used immunoSEQ multiplex PCR; TCRdb keeps in-frame clones, though not all of them. The table lists over 55,000 clones, approximately 88% of them singletons. Sequenced sample: peripheral blood. Source of these receptors: a woman older than 75 with acute or convalescent COVID-19. CDR3s include the opening cysteine and the closing phenylalanine or tryptophan. D genes are given only for firm matches. Clone size is not always given. Where it is, it says once, few, many or a class for expanded clones.

size	D	J	V	DNA	CDR3
once	.	TRBJ1-2	TRBV3-1/TRBV3-2	TGTGCCAGCAGCCAAGATCGGGGGTGGGGCGGCTACACCTTC	CASSQDRGWGGYTF
.	TRBD1	TRBJ1-5	TRBV2	TGTGCCAGCAGTGTGACAGGGAGTCAGCCCCAGCATTTT	CASSVTGSQPQHF
.	TRBD1	TRBJ1-2	TRBV5-1	TGCGCCAGCAGCTCCCAGGGGGAGTATGGCTACACCTTC	CASSSQGEYGYTF
.	.	TRBJ1-1	TRBV11-3	TGTGCCAGCAGCTTTAGGGGGAACACTGAAGCTTTCTTT	CASSFRGNTEAFF
.	.	TRBJ1-3	TRBV28	TGTGCCAGCAGTTTCCCCGGACTCACCCACTCTGGAAACACCATATATTTT	CASSFPGLTHSGNTIYF
.	TRBD1	TRBJ1-1	TRBV6-6	TGTGCCACCTGGACAGGGGAGACTGAAGCTTTCTTT	CATWTGETEAFF
.	.	TRBJ1-5	TRBV10-2	TGCGCCACAGGCAGTTTGAGTTATCAGCCCCAGCATTTT	CATGSLSYQPQHF
.	.	TRBJ1-5	TRBV28	TGTGCCAGCAGTGTCGAGCCCCAGCATTTT	CASSVEPQHF
.	TRBD1	TRBJ1-5	TRBV19	TGTGCCAGTAGCAAGACAGGGCCCCATAATCAGCCCCAGCATTTT	CASSKTGPHNQPQHF
.	.	TRBJ2-5	TRBV3-1/TRBV3-2	TGTGCCAGCAGCCGCAGGACTGCGAGACAAGAGACCCAGTACTTC	CASSRRTARQETQYF
.	TRBD2	TRBJ2-1	TRBV6-5	TGTGCCAGCAGTTACCAGGGACTAGCCGGAGTCAATGAGCAGTTCTTC	CASSYQGLAGVNEQFF
.	TRBD2	TRBJ2-7	TRBV4-2	TGTGCCAGCAGCCAAGAGCGGGGGAGGTCCTACGAGCAGTACTTC	CASSQERGRSYEQYF
.	TRBD2	TRBJ2-7	TRBV28	TGTGCCAGCAGGGATAGCGGGAACTACGAGCAGTACTTC	CASRDSGNYEQYF
.	TRBD2	TRBJ2-5	TRBV29-1	TGCAGCGTTGGGGGACTAGCGGGAGGAGAGACCCAGTACTTC	CSVGGLAGGETQYF
.	TRBD1	TRBJ1-1	TRBV15	TGTGCCACCAGCACACGACAGGGCGGGCCGAGGACTGAAGCTTTCTTT	CATSTRQGGPRTEAFF
once	.	TRBJ1-1	TRBV19	TGTGCCAGTAGTATTTTATTCCAAGCGAACACTGAAGCTTTCTTT	CASSILFQANTEAFF
.	.	TRBJ2-7	TRBV29-1	TGCAGCGTTGAATCCGGCGGGATCGAGCAGTACTTC	CSVESGGIEQYF
.	.	TRBJ2-2	TRBV28	TGTGCCAGCACTATTAGCGGCACCGGGGAGCTGTTTTTT	CASTISGTGELFF
.	.	TRBJ2-7	TRBV5-1	TGCGCCAGCAGCTTGGGACACAGGGGAGGAACCTACGAGCAGTACTTC	CASSLGHRGGTYEQYF
.	TRBD2	TRBJ2-1	TRBV11-1	TGTGCCATCCAGATGGGACTAGCGGGAAATGAGCAGTTCTTC	CAIQMGLAGNEQFF
.	TRBD2	TRBJ2-1	TRBV6-1	TGTGCCAGCAGTGAATCCCTCACCCTAGCGGGGGCCCACAATGAGCAGTTCTTC	CASSESLTLAGAHNEQFF
.	.	TRBJ1-3	TRBV4-1	TGCGCCAGCAGCCAAGTTCCCCTCTCTGGAAACACCATATATTTT	CASSQVPLSGNTIYF
.	.	TRBJ1-5	TRBV5-4	TGTGCCAGCAGCTTGGAGCAGGGGATGCCCCAGCATTTT	CASSLEQGMPQHF
medium-sized	TRBD1	TRBJ2-3	TRBV28	TGTGCCAGCAGCCGTCGGACAGGGGCCGCAGATACGCAGTATTTT	CASSRRTGAADTQYF
.	.	TRBJ2-7	TRBV7-9	TGTGCCAGCAGCTTAGAGGCCCTCGGGGCCTACGAGCAGTACTTC	CASSLEALGAYEQYF
once	.	TRBJ1-1	TRBV27	TGTGCCAGCAGTCCCATCCGACTGGAGAACACTGAAGCTTTCTTT	CASSPIRLENTEAFF
.	.	TRBJ2-1	TRBV20-1	TGCAGTGCTACCCTTAGCGATGAGCAGTTCTTC	CSATLSDEQFF
.	TRBD2	TRBJ2-5	TRBV5-6	TGTGCCAGCAGCTCCCGGGCTAGCGGGAGCAAGCGAGAGACCCAGTACTTC	CASSSRASGSKRETQYF
.	.	TRBJ2-2	TRBV18	TGTGCCAGCTCACCACGAGGAGCCGGGGAGCTGTTTTTT	CASSPRGAGELFF
.	.	TRBJ2-7	TRBV28	TGTGCCAGCAGCCCACGGTTCTACGAGCAGTACTTC	CASSPRFYEQYF
few	TRBD2	TRBJ2-3	TRBV19	TGTGCCAGTAGGCCTAGCGGGGGGGAGGATACGCAGTATTTT	CASRPSGGEDTQYF
.	.	TRBJ2-1	TRBV3-1/TRBV3-2	TGTGCCAGCAGCCAAGATGGGGGACTTAACAATGAGCAGTTCTTC	CASSQDGGLNNEQFF
.	.	TRBJ1-4	TRBV5-6	TGTGCCAGCAGCTTCGGCCCAGTACAGGAAAAACTGTTTTTT	CASSFGPVQEKLFF
.	TRBD2	TRBJ2-1	TRBV2	TGTGCCAGCAGCAGGACTAGCTTTTTTGATGAGCAGTTCTTC	CASSRTSFFDEQFF